A selection of T cell receptor beta chains follows, all from one sample in a study of Ad26.COV2.S vaccination and SARS-CoV-2 variants. Profiling relied on immunoSEQ multiplex PCR, and the TCRdb table lists in-frame clones only, not all of them. The profile covers roughly 350,000 clones, with roughly 91% appearing a single time and roughly 3.6% taken by the ten largest. Sequenced here: peripheral blood, sampled in a trial of Ad26.COV2.S vaccine versus placebo. The source of these receptors is a person aged 18-65 years who received the Ad26.COV2.S COVID-19 vaccine or a placebo. CDR3s include the opening cysteine and the closing phenylalanine or tryptophan. The D gene is left open where the match is weak. Only some rows state a clone size, as once, few, many or a class for expanded clones.

cdr3_nt	cdr3_aa	clone_size	d_call	v_call	j_call
TGTGCCAGCAGCTTCGAATATCGCTCCTACGAGCAGTACTTC	CASSFEYRSYEQYF	NA	NA	TRBV7-9	TRBJ2-7
TGTGCCAGCAGCTTAGGTTCGGGGGCTGGCAATGAGCAGTTCTTC	CASSLGSGAGNEQFF	NA	NA	TRBV7-3	TRBJ2-1
TGCAGTGCTAGTCAAGGGGCTGGTTCACCCCTCCACTTT	CSASQGAGSPLHF	NA	NA	TRBV20-1	TRBJ1-6
TGTGCCAGCAGCTTAGCGGCAGGTGGAAACACCATATATTTT	CASSLAAGGNTIYF	NA	NA	TRBV7-2	TRBJ1-3
TGTGCCAGCAGAGAGGGCAGGCTTGACATCTCTGGAAACACCATATATTTT	CASREGRLDISGNTIYF	few	NA	TRBV5-5	TRBJ1-3
TGTGCCAGCAGCGTAGTTCCAGATACGCAGTATTTT	CASSVVPDTQYF	NA	NA	TRBV9	TRBJ2-3
TGTGCCAGCAGCGAGGGGTACGGGTTACGAGGGGAGCTGTTTTTT	CASSEGYGLRGELFF	NA	NA	TRBV9	TRBJ2-2
TGCAGCGCCGCCGGGACAGGGAGGTATGGCGAGCAGTACTTC	CSAAGTGRYGEQYF	NA	TRBD1	TRBV29-1	TRBJ2-7
TGCGCCAGCAGCTTGGCCCCTGCAGGGGGCATTATAGATACGCAGTATTTT	CASSLAPAGGIIDTQYF	NA	TRBD1	TRBV5-1	TRBJ2-3
TGTGCCAGCAGTGAGGAGGGAAACTATGGCTACACCTTC	CASSEEGNYGYTF	NA	NA	TRBV6-4	TRBJ1-2
TGTGCCAGTCAACAGGGGCCCGGCACTGAAGCTTTCTTT	CASQQGPGTEAFF	NA	TRBD1	TRBV12-3/TRBV12-4	TRBJ1-1
TGTGCCAGCAGCCAAGATACCCTGAACACTGAAGCTTTCTTT	CASSQDTLNTEAFF	NA	NA	TRBV4-2	TRBJ1-1
TGTGCCAGCACCCCGGGCGGAGCCTCCTACAATGAGCAGTTCTTC	CASTPGGASYNEQFF	once	NA	TRBV7-2	TRBJ2-1
TGTGCCAGCAGCTTAAACGGGGGGCGAGCCAAAAACATTCAGTACTTC	CASSLNGGRAKNIQYF	NA	NA	TRBV7-3	TRBJ2-4
TGTGCCAGCAGCCATGGAGGGCTGCCCCAGCATTTT	CASSHGGLPQHF	once	NA	TRBV3-1/TRBV3-2	TRBJ1-5
TGTGCCAGCAGTTACCCCGGGACAGGGGTGGAGGGCCAAGAGACCCAGTACTTC	CASSYPGTGVEGQETQYF	NA	TRBD1	TRBV6-2/TRBV6-3	TRBJ2-5
TGTGCCAGCAGCTTGCAGAATCAGCCCCAGCATTTT	CASSLQNQPQHF	few	NA	TRBV5-6	TRBJ1-5
TGTGCCAGCAGCCAAGATAAGTGGGGCGAGCAGTACTTC	CASSQDKWGEQYF	NA	NA	TRBV14	TRBJ2-7
TGTGCCAGCAGCCAGTGGGACTTCACAGATACGCAGTATTTT	CASSQWDFTDTQYF	NA	NA	TRBV13	TRBJ2-3
TGTGCCAGCAGCCGCCGGGACAGGGACACCGGGGAGCTGTTTTTT	CASSRRDRDTGELFF	NA	TRBD1	TRBV6-5	TRBJ2-2
TGTGCCAGCAGTCCGGGCCCCCTTTATTTT	CASSPGPLYF	NA	NA	TRBV12-3/TRBV12-4	TRBJ2-3
TGTGCCAGCAGTGATCGTCTTGACACCGGGGAGCTGTTTTTT	CASSDRLDTGELFF	once	NA	TRBV2	TRBJ2-2
TGTGCCAGCAGCGCGGGAGGAGTAGCCCAAGAGACCCAGTACTTC	CASSAGGVAQETQYF	NA	TRBD2	TRBV9	TRBJ2-5
TGCGCCAGCAGCCAATATCCAGGGCTCTCTGGAAACACCATATATTTT	CASSQYPGLSGNTIYF	few	NA	TRBV4-3	TRBJ1-3
TGTGCCAGCAGCTCCGGGACGGTGAACACTGAAGCTTTCTTT	CASSSGTVNTEAFF	NA	NA	TRBV6-5	TRBJ1-1
TGTGCCAGCAGCCCAGACAGGGTGAAGTCCGGGGAGCTGTTTTTT	CASSPDRVKSGELFF	NA	TRBD1	TRBV11-1	TRBJ2-2
TGTGCCAGCACCCAGTCCGGGGGGGTGTTCCACGAGCAGTACTTC	CASTQSGGVFHEQYF	NA	TRBD2	TRBV25-1	TRBJ2-7
TGTGCCAGCAGCCGAGTCCCCCGGGCGTACTATGGCTACACCTTC	CASSRVPRAYYGYTF	NA	NA	TRBV7-9	TRBJ1-2
TGCGCCAGCAGCCAAGAGAGCGGGCACGAGCAGTACTTC	CASSQESGHEQYF	NA	NA	TRBV4-3	TRBJ2-7
TGTGCCAGCAGTTACGACAGGGGAAACGAGCAGTACTTC	CASSYDRGNEQYF	NA	TRBD1	TRBV6-5	TRBJ2-7
TGTGCCATCAGTGCCAGCCAGCGGGACTCGGGGGAGCTGTTTTTT	CAISASQRDSGELFF	NA	TRBD2	TRBV10-3	TRBJ2-2
TGTGCCAGCAGCTCCCGGGGCGGCAATCAGCCCCAGCATTTT	CASSSRGGNQPQHF	NA	NA	TRBV5-8	TRBJ1-5
TGTGCCAGCAGTGCGTTGGGGACCAGGGACTTACTCAATCAGCCCCAGCATTTT	CASSALGTRDLLNQPQHF	once	NA	TRBV2	TRBJ1-5
TGTGCCAGCAGCTTAGAACTTCATGGCTACACCTTC	CASSLELHGYTF	NA	NA	TRBV7-9	TRBJ1-2
TGTGCCAGCAGCCCGGAGGTAGGACTGAACACTGAAGCTTTCTTT	CASSPEVGLNTEAFF	NA	NA	TRBV3-1/TRBV3-2	TRBJ1-1
TGTGCCAGCAGCGTAGACAGGGCAAACCAAGAGACCCAGTACTTC	CASSVDRANQETQYF	NA	NA	TRBV9	TRBJ2-5
TGTGCCAGCAGCTTGGTAGGTGGGTCTGGAAACACCATATATTTT	CASSLVGGSGNTIYF	NA	NA	TRBV5-5	TRBJ1-3
TGTGCCAGCAGCTACCGGGCCAACTCACAGGGCTACACCTTC	CASSYRANSQGYTF	NA	NA	TRBV7-8	TRBJ1-2
TGTGCCAGCAGTTACGGGCAGTCAACACCCCTCCACTTT	CASSYGQSTPLHF	NA	NA	TRBV6-5	TRBJ1-6
TGTGCCAGCAGCTTAGGAAAACCGGGACAGGGGAGCACAGATACGCAGTATTTT	CASSLGKPGQGSTDTQYF	NA	TRBD1	TRBV7-9	TRBJ2-3
TGTGCCAGCAGCTTAGCTGGCGCGGCCATACAAGAGACCCAGTACTTC	CASSLAGAAIQETQYF	NA	NA	TRBV7-2	TRBJ2-5
TGTGCCAGCAGCGGCACAGGGGCGAGGGCTTTCTTT	CASSGTGARAFF	NA	TRBD1	TRBV5-5	TRBJ1-1
TGTGCCAGCAGTGACCCTCCTACAGGGGGCGATGGCTACACCTTC	CASSDPPTGGDGYTF	few	TRBD1	TRBV6-1	TRBJ1-2